This T cell receptor beta chain was captured by sequencing in a study of response to subunit inactivated influenza vaccine. Overall study results and limits: The study's authors posited that every seasonal influenza vaccination enlists few new T cells.

TCRdb reprocessed the RT-PCR reads with MiXCR, giving one entry per CDR3 protein. This table holds some 480,000 distinct CDR3 sequences, roughly 11% found once. In germline, CDR1 is ENHRY, CDR2 SYGVKD. The CDR3 covers 14 residues. In regard to this clonotype: The antigen is undetermined. This may come from a read error, since a much larger clone is one base off.

The sample consisted of PBMCs from blood, taken 35 to 45 days after vaccination. The source is a man over 45 who received an inactivated influenza vaccine. The V call is TRBV10-3, the J call TRBJ1-5; 7 nucleotides align to TRBD1. The CDR3 DNA follows: TGTGCCATTTGGACAGGTATTAGCAATCGGCCCCAGCATTTT. Protein sequence: CAIWTGISNRPQHF.